The 21 T cell receptor beta chains below were found in one sample sequenced in a study of control samples from healthy donors and cancer patients. The method was immunoSEQ multiplex PCR; TCRdb's version includes in-frame clones alone and lacks a portion of them. The table records around 100,000 clones, more than 85% of them present only once. Sequenced material: blood. The receptors shown here come from a woman aged 45-65 years in good health.

The chain recombines TRBV10-3 with TRBJ1-5, with D possibly TRBD1 on 5 matching bases. CDR1 ENHRY and CDR2 SYGVKD come from the germline V gene. V was cut by 2 bases and J by 10 bases, with 15 bases left in between. There are 14 residues in the CDR3. The CDR3: CAISEIGRALPQHF. The DNA for the CDR3 is TGTGCCATCAGTGAGATTGGCAGGGCTCTTCCCCAGCATTTT.

This chain connects TRBV4-2 to TRBJ1-6; no reliable D call. CDR1 and CDR2 from the germline V gene are LGHNA and YNFKEQ. The CDR3 runs 15 residues. Trimming left V 0 bases short and J 9 bases short, with 12 bases between. The CDR3 nucleotides read TGTGCCAGCAGCCAAGAGACACAAATAATTTCACCCCTCCACTTT. Protein: CASSQETQIISPLHF.

This clone was seen a few times. The gene calls are TRBV9 and TRBJ2-3, with TRBD2 identical over 15 bases. With V trimmed by 4 bases and J by 8 bases, 8 bases remained unmatched. The germline V gene has CDR1 SGDLS and CDR2 YYNGEE. The CDR3 totals 16 residues. CDR3 DNA: TGTGCCAGCAGCCCCCGGACTAGCGGGGGGGTAAGTACGCAGTATTTT. The encoded protein is CASSPRTSGGVSTQYF.

This clone occurred a few times. V is TRBV7-9 and J is TRBJ2-4, with TRBD2 as a possible D gene (6 bases). Trimming stripped 0 bases from V and 6 bases from J, with 9 bases between. The length of the CDR3 is 14 residues. Germline V lookup: CDR1 SEHNR, CDR2 FQNEAQ (reference sequence). The CDR3 loop is CASSLAEGLNIQYF. DNA of the CDR3: TGTGCCAGCAGCTTAGCGGAGGGATTAAACATTCAGTACTTC.

This chain joins TRBV5-6 and TRBJ1-5; possibly TRBD1 for D (5 bases). CDR1 SGHDT and CDR2 YYEEEE come from the germline V gene. V lost 4 bases and J 1 base, leaving 9 bases between the germline ends. The CDR3 spans 14 residues. CDR3 sequence: CASSKRQSNQPQHF. Written as DNA, the CDR3 is TGTGCCAGCAGCAAAAGACAGAGCAATCAGCCCCAGCATTTT.

Details on this clone: This same CDR3 is encoded by further DNA sequences in the sample. The V and J genes are TRBV19 and TRBJ2-3; possible D gene TRBD2, 7 bases. The CDR3 runs 17 residues. V dropped 6 bases and J dropped 5 bases, with 24 bases sitting between them. The germline CDR1 and CDR2 sequences are LNHDA and SQIVND (reference sequence). The CDR3 DNA reads TGTGCCAGTAGGCCCATAGGTGCGGGAAGGGGGGGAGATACGCAGTATTTT. Its protein product is CASRPIGAGRGGDTQYF.

The chain links TRBV7-9 to TRBJ2-1; 7 positions match TRBD1. J lost 3 bases, V lost 2 bases, and 4 bases had no gene match. The CDR3 runs to 15 residues. The germline gives CDR1 SEHNR, CDR2 FQNEAQ (reference sequence). Written as DNA, the CDR3 is TGTGCCAGCAGCTTAAAGGGGGCGGTCTACAATGAGCAGTTCTTC. Amino acids: CASSLKGAVYNEQFF.

The chain couples TRBV9 to TRBJ1-1; the match to TRBD1 covers 7 bases. The CDR3 extends over 17 amino acids. Trimming took 4 bases from V and 3 from J; bases not matched to a gene: 15. Looked up from germline, CDR1 is SGDLS and CDR2 is YYNGEE. CDR3 residues: CASSPIRGDRHYTEAFF. In DNA, the CDR3 is TGTGCCAGCAGCCCAATAAGGGGGGACAGACACTACACTGAAGCTTTCTTT. The variable domain in full, completed from reference TRBV9 and TRBJ1-1, reads DSGVTQTPKHLITATGQRVTLRCSPRSGDLSVYWYQQSLDQGLQFLIQYYNGEERAKGNILERFSAQQFPDLHSELNLSSLELGDSALYFCASSPIRGDRHYTEAFFGQGTRLTVV.

V and J are TRBV30 and TRBJ1-4; D gene unclear. There are 15 residues in the CDR3. Trimming removed 3 bases from V and 1 base from J, with 12 bases in between. CDR1 and CDR2 from the germline V gene are GTSNPN and SVGIG (reference sequence). The CDR3 spells CAWSPRTETNEKLFF. CDR3 bases: TGTGCCTGGAGCCCCCGGACGGAAACTAATGAAAAACTGTTTTTT.

The genes are TRBV4-1 and TRBJ1-2; no firm D call. Trimming pared 2 bases from V and 3 bases from J, leaving 19 bases between. CDR1 MGHRA and CDR2 YSYEKL come from the germline V gene. The CDR3 is 17 amino acids. CDR3 sequence: CASSQKVWAGFDYGYTF. The CDR3 bases are TGCGCCAGCAGCCAAAAGGTCTGGGCAGGCTTTGACTATGGCTACACCTTC.

The count of this clone is one. This chain connects TRBV6-5 to TRBJ1-5, with a possible D match to TRBD1 (5 bases). This CDR3 is built from 13 residues. Germline-derived CDR1 and CDR2 are MNHEY and SVGAGI. Trimming left V 8 bases short and J 1 base short, with 9 bases between. CDR3 sequence: CASARGSNQPQHF. The CDR3 nucleotides are TGTGCCAGCGCTCGGGGGAGCAATCAGCCCCAGCATTTT.

V usage is TRBV6-2 or TRBV6-3 and J usage is TRBJ2-1, with TRBD2 matching over 7 bases. The CDR3 runs 18 residues. The V segment lost 2 bases and the J segment 4 bases; nucleotides outside the gene matches: 14. CDR1 and CDR2 from the germline V gene are MNHEY and SVGEGT. The CDR3 sequence: CASSYRAYAGDRYNEQFF. CDR3 coding DNA: TGTGCCAGCAGTTACCGCGCTTATGCGGGAGATAGGTACAATGAGCAGTTCTTC.

The rearrangement links TRBV10-3 to TRBJ2-3; the match to TRBD1 covers 7 bases. This CDR3 contains 15 residues. Looked up from germline, CDR1 is ENHRY and CDR2 is SYGVKD. Losses at the gene ends were 3 bases for V and 7 bases for J; bases not matched to a gene: 10. DNA of the CDR3: TGTGCCATCAGTGAAGAGGGGGCGATCTATAATACGCAGTATTTT. This translates into CAISEEGAIYNTQYF.

The chain joins TRBV7-2 to TRBJ1-4, with D hard to call. CDR3 size: 14 residues. Per germline, CDR1 SGHTA and CDR2 FQGNSA. Trimming removed 6 bases at V and 10 bases at J, with 18 bases between. Here the CDR3 reads CASRQGPTRGKLFF. DNA for the CDR3: TGTGCCAGCAGACAAGGACCAACTAGAGGAAAACTGTTTTTT.

The V call is TRBV2, the J call TRBJ2-1; 7 nucleotides match TRBD1. This CDR3 has 14 residues. The germline gives CDR1 SNHLY, CDR2 FYNNEI. With V trimmed by 7 bases and J by 4 bases, 7 bases remained unmatched. The CDR3 DNA follows: TGTGCCAGCAAGCGAAGGGGGCAATACAATGAGCAGTTCTTC. It translates to CASKRRGQYNEQFF.

The chain has TRBV2 and TRBJ2-4; 8 nucleotides align to TRBD1. Losses at the gene ends were 5 bases for V and 0 bases for J; bases not matched to a gene: 12. The CDR3 runs to 18 residues. Per germline, CDR1 SNHLY and CDR2 FYNNEI. The CDR3 here is CASSLDQDRALAKNIQYF. The CDR3 bases are TGTGCCAGCAGTCTCGATCAGGACAGGGCCCTAGCCAAAAACATTCAGTACTTC.

This chain connects TRBV20-1 to TRBJ2-1; perhaps TRBD2 as D (5 bases). The V and J ends lost 3 bases and 8 bases respectively, with 20 bases between them. In germline, CDR1 is DFQATT, CDR2 SNEGSKA (reference sequence). The CDR3 runs to 15 residues. CDR3 loop: CSASGGGLSGDEQFF. CDR3 coding DNA: TGCAGTGCTAGTGGAGGTGGCCTCTCTGGGGATGAGCAGTTCTTC.

V usage is TRBV7-9 and J usage is TRBJ1-4, with a tentative D call TRBD1 (5 bases). This CDR3 region has 15 residues. Germline CDR1 is SEHNR and CDR2 is FQNEAQ (reference sequence). V was cut by 5 bases and J by 0 bases, with 10 bases left in between. The chain's CDR3 is CASSMGDATNEKLFF. The CDR3 coding sequence is TGTGCCAGCAGCATGGGGGATGCAACTAATGAAAAACTGTTTTTT.

J is TRBJ2-2 and V is TRBV10-3, with D maybe TRBD2 (6 bases). The length of the CDR3 is 14 residues. The germline V gene encodes CDR1 ENHRY and CDR2 SYGVKD. V was trimmed by 10 bases and J by 6 bases, leaving 18 bases between them. CDR3 residues: CATRLGPTPGELFF. The CDR3 DNA reads as TGTGCCACTCGACTAGGCCCCACCCCCGGGGAGCTGTTTTTT.

The chain combines TRBV7-2 with TRBJ2-7; maybe TRBD1 (6 bases). The V end lost 5 bases, the J end lost 5 bases, and 13 bases lay between the germline ends. Germline V lookup: CDR1 SGHTA, CDR2 FQGNSA. The length of the CDR3 is 13 residues. The CDR3 DNA reads as TGTGCCAGCAGCCGGTACAGGGAGAACGAGCAGTACGTC. Protein sequence: CASSRYRENEQYV.

In regard to this clone: Other DNA sequences in the sample encode the same CDR3. The genes are TRBV1 and TRBJ2-1; the table's D call of TRBD2 was not tested on the DNA. TRBV1 is labeled a pseudogene. The CDR3 sequence is 16 residues long. The CDR3 coding sequence is TGCACCAGCAGCCCGACTAGCGGGAGCTCCTACAATGAGCAGTTCTTC. This codes for CTSSPTSGSSYNEQFF.